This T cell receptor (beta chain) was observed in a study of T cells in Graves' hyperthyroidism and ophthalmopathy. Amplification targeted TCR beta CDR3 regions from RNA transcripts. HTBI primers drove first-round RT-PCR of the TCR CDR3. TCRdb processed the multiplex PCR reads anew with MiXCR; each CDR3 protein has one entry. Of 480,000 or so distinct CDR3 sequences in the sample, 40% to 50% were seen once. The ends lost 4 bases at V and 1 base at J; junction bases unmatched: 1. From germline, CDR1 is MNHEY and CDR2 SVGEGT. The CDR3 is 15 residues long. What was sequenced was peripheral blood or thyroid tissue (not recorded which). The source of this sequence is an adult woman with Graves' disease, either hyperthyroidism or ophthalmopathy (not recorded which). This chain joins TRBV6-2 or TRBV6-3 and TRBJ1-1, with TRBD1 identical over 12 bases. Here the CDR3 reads CASSSGQGANTEAFF. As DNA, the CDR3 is TGTGCCAGCAGTTCGGGACAGGGGGCGAACACTGAAGCTTTCTTT.